Listed below are T cell receptor beta chains from one sample, sequenced in a study of blood T cell repertoires in COVID-19. Profiling relied on immunoSEQ multiplex PCR, and the TCRdb table lists in-frame clones only, not all of them. The sample includes around 340,000 clones, more than 70% of them seen just once. Sequencing used peripheral blood. The receptors were sampled from a woman aged 55-75 years with COVID-19, enrolled during active disease. CDR3s include the opening cysteine and the closing phenylalanine or tryptophan. The order of the fields is J gene, clone size, V gene, D gene, CDR3 DNA, CDR3 protein. A D gene is named only where the DNA matches it firmly. Clone size is not always given. Where it is, it says once, few, many or a class for expanded clones.

TRBJ1-3 few TRBV11-2 - TGTGCCAGCAGCTTATCTGGTCAGGTCTCTGGAAACACCATATATTTT CASSLSGQVSGNTIYF
TRBJ2-1 - TRBV5-1 TRBD2 TGCGCCAGCACCCCCACTGGGAGGGATAATAATGAGCAGTTCTTC CASTPTGRDNNEQFF
TRBJ1-4 - TRBV7-9 TRBD1 TGTGCCAGCAGCTTAGGATCAGGGGGAGGAGAAAAACTGTTTTTT CASSLGSGGGEKLFF
TRBJ1-6 - TRBV7-2 - TGTGCCAGCAGCTTCCCGACTGGACAGCCCTCGGATTCACCCCTCCACTTT CASSFPTGQPSDSPLHF
TRBJ1-5 - TRBV27 TRBD1 TGTGCCAGCGAAGACAGGGCGGCCTGGAGCAATCAGCCCCAGCATTTT CASEDRAAWSNQPQHF
TRBJ2-6 - TRBV6-6 - TGTGCCAGCAGCCGCAGACTTTCTGGGGCCAACGTCCTGACTTTC CASSRRLSGANVLTF
TRBJ1-1 few TRBV3-1/TRBV3-2 - TGTGCCAGCAGCCCGAGCTTACAGGGCAACACTGAAGCTTTCTTT CASSPSLQGNTEAFF
TRBJ1-2 once TRBV27 - TGTGCCAGCAGTGCTCCAGGGCGAGGCTATGGCTACACCTTC CASSAPGRGYGYTF
TRBJ1-1 - TRBV5-1 - TGCGCCAGCAGCTACTCCGGACAGAACACTGAAGCTTTCTTT CASSYSGQNTEAFF
TRBJ2-5 - TRBV15 - TGTGCCACCAGCAGAGATATTGAGACCCAGTACTTC CATSRDIETQYF
TRBJ2-5 - TRBV7-3 - TGTGCCAGCAGCTTAATGGGGCGCGGTCGCCAAGAGACCCAGTACTTC CASSLMGRGRQETQYF
TRBJ2-7 - TRBV6-5 TRBD1 TGTGCCAGCAGTTACTCGGGGACAGGGAGCTACGAGCAGTACTTC CASSYSGTGSYEQYF
TRBJ2-5 - TRBV18 - TGTGCCAGCTCACCGATGCAGTGGGGGCTGCAAGAGACCCAGTACTTC CASSPMQWGLQETQYF
TRBJ2-1 - TRBV19 TRBD1 TGTGCCAGTAGTAGAGGACAGGGGAGATCCAATGAGCAGTTCTTC CASSRGQGRSNEQFF
TRBJ1-2 - TRBV4-1 - TGCGCCAGCAGCCAAGAGGGACTTTACTATGGCTACACCTTC CASSQEGLYYGYTF
TRBJ2-5 - TRBV6-4 TRBD2 TGTGCCAGCAGTTCCGCTTGGCGGGGGGAGAGTTCGGAGACCCAGTACTTC CASSSAWRGESSETQYF
TRBJ2-7 - TRBV2 TRBD2 TGTGCCAGCATGGCCAGCGGGGCAAGCTCCTACGAGCAGTACTTC CASMASGASSYEQYF
TRBJ2-3 - TRBV30 - TGTGCCTGGAGTATCTCAGGGGCGGGAGATACGCAGTATTTT CAWSISGAGDTQYF
TRBJ2-2 - TRBV4-2 - TGTGCCAGCAGCCAAGACCAGGGTGGGACCGGGGAGCTGTTTTTT CASSQDQGGTGELFF
TRBJ2-7 - TRBV5-4 TRBD1 TGTGCCAGCAGCCCGGGACAGGGGCACCACGAGCAGTACTTC CASSPGQGHHEQYF
TRBJ1-6 - TRBV6-5 - TGTGCCAGCAGTTACAAGGGGTGGAATTCACCCCTCCACTTT CASSYKGWNSPLHF
TRBJ1-1 - TRBV6-5 - TGTGCCAGCAGTTACTCGACAGCTTTGAACACTGAAGCTTTCTTT CASSYSTALNTEAFF
TRBJ2-5 - TRBV28 - TGTGCCAGCAGTTCCCGCAAGGGGCGCCAAGAGACCCAGTACTTC CASSSRKGRQETQYF
TRBJ1-1 once TRBV5-1 TRBD1 TGCGCCAGCAGCGCAGTGATCGGGGGACAGCCAAGGGGGGTGCTCACTGAAGCTTTCTTT CASSAVIGGQPRGVLTEAFF
TRBJ2-5 - TRBV6-6 - TGTGCCAGCAGCGCCGACAGATTCCAAGAGACCCAGTACTTC CASSADRFQETQYF
TRBJ2-5 - TRBV29-1 TRBD2 TGCAGCGTGAGTCGGGGGGAAGAGACCCAGTACTTC CSVSRGEETQYF
TRBJ2-1 - TRBV7-3 TRBD1 TGTGCCAGCAGGGGACAGGGGATTTACAATGAGCAGTTCTTC CASRGQGIYNEQFF
TRBJ1-3 - TRBV19 - TGTGCCAGTAGTATGGTGGCAGGGCCTGGAAACACCATATATTTT CASSMVAGPGNTIYF
TRBJ1-2 - TRBV7-8 - TGTGCCAGCAGCTTAAGAACGGGAGGCTACACCTTC CASSLRTGGYTF
TRBJ2-1 - TRBV5-1 TRBD2 TGCGCCAGCAGCTTGGGGACTAGCGGGGGGAGGGAGCAGTTCTTC CASSLGTSGGREQFF
TRBJ1-4 - TRBV5-8 - TGTGCCAGCAGCACCCGGTCCACAACTAATGAAAAACTGTTTTTT CASSTRSTTNEKLFF
TRBJ1-6 - TRBV11-2 - TGTGCCAGCAGCCAAGGAGTTGCCAATTCACCCCTCCACTTT CASSQGVANSPLHF
TRBJ1-5 - TRBV28 TRBD1 TGTGCCAGCAGTTTGGCGGACAGGGGGTATCAGCCCCAGCATTTT CASSLADRGYQPQHF
TRBJ1-6 - TRBV6-5 - TGTGCCAGCACTTCTAGCGGGACAAACTATTCACCCCTCCACTTT CASTSSGTNYSPLHF
TRBJ2-7 - TRBV2 TRBD2 TGTGCCAGCAGTGGAGGACTAGGACTCTACGAGCAGTACTTC CASSGGLGLYEQYF
TRBJ1-1 - TRBV2 TRBD1 TGTGCCAGCAATCGACAGGGAGAGGCTGAAGCTTTCTTT CASNRQGEAEAFF
TRBJ1-2 - TRBV6-5 - TGTGCCAGCAGTCACCCGACGGACAATGGCTACACCTTC CASSHPTDNGYTF
TRBJ1-6 - TRBV5-8 - TGTGCCAGCAGCTTGACCGGACTGATTATGGGTTCACCCCTCCACTTT CASSLTGLIMGSPLHF
TRBJ1-2 - TRBV6-5 - TGTGCCAGCAGACCCCCGGGACTTTACTATGGCTACACCTTC CASRPPGLYYGYTF
TRBJ2-1 once TRBV6-5 TRBD2 TGTGCCAGCATCAGACTAGCGGGGGTGGATGAGCAGTTCTTC CASIRLAGVDEQFF
TRBJ1-2 - TRBV27 - TGTGCCAGCAGTCCCTCCCCAGGGCCGGGTGGCTACACCTTC CASSPSPGPGGYTF
TRBJ2-3 - TRBV7-3 TRBD2 TGTGCCAGCAGCAAACGGGGGGACCCCACAGATACGCAGTATTTT CASSKRGDPTDTQYF
TRBJ1-6 - TRBV6-5 - TGTGCCAGCAGTTACTTTGGCCCGGGGGGTAATTCACCCCTCCACTTT CASSYFGPGGNSPLHF
TRBJ1-4 - TRBV9 TRBD1 TGTGCCAGCAGCGTGGCGACAGGGCCCGCAACTAATGAAAAACTGTTTTTT CASSVATGPATNEKLFF
TRBJ1-4 few TRBV29-1 - TGCAGCGTGGGAGATAGGGTTAATGAAAAACTGTTTTTT CSVGDRVNEKLFF
TRBJ2-2 - TRBV6-5 TRBD1 TGTGCCAGCTACAGGGGGCTAAGTACCGGGGAGCTGTTTTTT CASYRGLSTGELFF